The following is a TCR beta chain sequence with its context. A single record per CDR3 protein comes from TCRdb applying MiXCR to the RT-PCR reads. The sample carries 190,000 or so distinct CDR3 sequences, 35% to 50% recorded once. The source of the sample is a study of patients and donors after allogeneic stem cell transplantation. V was pared by 8 bases and J by 7 bases, with 11 bases between. This CDR3 contains 11 residues. Sequenced sample: blood, either unsorted or a sorted T cell fraction (not recorded which). The chain joins TRBV12-3 or TRBV12-4 to TRBJ1-2, with D unresolved. The TCR originated in a human donor who was either an allogeneic HSCT recipient or a stem cell or donor lymphocyte infusion donor (not recorded which). It is not recorded whose cells these are; they may come from a transplant donor. The CDR3 nucleotides are TGTGCCAGCGGTATGGCACTTGGCTACACCTTC. Translation gives CASGMALGYTF.